Listed below are T cell receptor beta chains from one sample, sequenced in a study of T-cell reconstitution after alpha-beta-depleted transplantation in children. A single record per CDR3 protein comes from TCRdb applying MiXCR to the PCR reads. The table includes about 250,000 distinct CDR3 sequences, more than 20% detected once. The material was PBMCs, mostly from graft donor cells, obtained 360 days after TCRalphabeta/CD19-depleted stem cell transplant. Receptor source: a female patient aged 2-9 years who had a stem cell transplant for congenital amegakaryocytic thrombocytopenia, so the T cells may come from the graft donor. Both conserved end residues are part of each CDR3. A D gene is named only where the DNA matches it firmly. The listing skips clone size in some rows; elsewhere it reads once, few, many or a size class.

NA	TRBV7-9	TRBD2	TRBJ2-5	TGTGCCAGCAGCTTAGACCTCCGCGGGAGTGGGGAGACCCAGTACTTC	CASSLDLRGSGETQYF
few	TRBV27	TRBD2	TRBJ2-5	TGTGCCAGCAGTCCTAGGACTAGCGGGAGGCGAGAGACCCAGTACTTC	CASSPRTSGRRETQYF
few	TRBV4-2	TRBD2	TRBJ2-2	TGTGCCAGCAGCCAAGGACTAGCCCCTGAGAGCACCGGGGAGCTGTTTTTT	CASSQGLAPESTGELFF
NA	TRBV7-3	TRBD1	TRBJ2-3	TGTGCCAGCAGCTACAATCCAGGGGGCGCGGATACGCAGTATTTT	CASSYNPGGADTQYF
NA	TRBV9	TRBD1	TRBJ1-1	TGTGCCAGCAGCGGACAGGGGAGTCACACTGAAGCTTTCTTT	CASSGQGSHTEAFF
few	TRBV29-1	TRBD1	TRBJ2-1	TGCAGCGTTCGATTCCGGGACAGGGGCAATGAGCAGTTCTTC	CSVRFRDRGNEQFF
NA	TRBV5-1	NA	TRBJ2-6	TGCGCCAGCAGTCAGGGAGCCGGGGCCAACGTCCTGACTTTC	CASSQGAGANVLTF
many	TRBV20-1	NA	TRBJ2-7	TGCAGTGCTAGAGATTTGGCTAGCCGCTACGAGCAGTACTTC	CSARDLASRYEQYF
few	TRBV6-5	TRBD1	TRBJ2-7	TGTGCCAGCAGTAGGGACCCCCGATGGACAGGGTTCCCCTACGAGCAGTACTTC	CASSRDPRWTGFPYEQYF
NA	TRBV21-1	NA	TRBJ2-5	TGTGCCAGCAGCAAATTAGTTCGGGGGCCGCCCACCCAAGAGACCCAGTACTTC	CASSKLVRGPPTQETQYF
NA	TRBV5-1	TRBD2	TRBJ2-1	TGCGCCAGCAGACTAGCGGGAACCTACAATGAGCAGTTCTTC	CASRLAGTYNEQFF
NA	TRBV6-1	NA	TRBJ2-1	TGTGCCAGCAGTCCCGACTCTAGCTCCTACAATGAGCAGTTCTTC	CASSPDSSSYNEQFF
few	TRBV6-5	TRBD1	TRBJ1-3	TGTGCCAGCAGTTACTCGAAACAGGGGGGTGGAAACACCATATATTTT	CASSYSKQGGGNTIYF
few	TRBV7-9	NA	TRBJ2-5	TGTGCCAGCAGATTGGGGCCGGGGGAGACCCAGTACTTC	CASRLGPGETQYF
NA	TRBV20-1	TRBD2	TRBJ2-5	TGCAGTGCTACCCAGATTGTGGCTAGCGGCTTCCAAGAGACCCAGTACTTC	CSATQIVASGFQETQYF
NA	TRBV5-1	NA	TRBJ2-5	TGCGCCAGCAGCATGAACGGGGGTAGGGGCCAAGAGACCCAGTACTTC	CASSMNGGRGQETQYF
many	TRBV20-1	TRBD2	TRBJ2-3	TGCAGTGCTAGAGCCGCGCTAGCGGGAGTTTCAGATACGCAGTATTTT	CSARAALAGVSDTQYF
NA	TRBV5-1	TRBD1	TRBJ1-2	TGCGCCAGCAGCACCGGGACAGGGCAGTGGGGCTACACCTTC	CASSTGTGQWGYTF
few	TRBV18	NA	TRBJ2-7	TGTGCCAGCTCACCAGGGGGTGACTACGAGCAGTACTTC	CASSPGGDYEQYF
NA	TRBV10-3	TRBD2	TRBJ2-3	TGTGCCATCAAGCCTTCGTCTAGCGGGGGCACAGATACGCAGTATTTT	CAIKPSSSGGTDTQYF
NA	TRBV5-4	TRBD1	TRBJ2-7	TGTGCCAGCAGCCTAAGACAGGGAACCTACGAGCAGTACTTC	CASSLRQGTYEQYF
few	TRBV3-1	NA	TRBJ2-2	TGTGCCAGCAGCCAAGGGGCCGGGGAGCTGTTTTTT	CASSQGAGELFF
NA	TRBV18	NA	TRBJ1-1	TGTGCCAGCTCTGAAGACATGAACACTGAAGCTTTCTTT	CASSEDMNTEAFF
NA	TRBV12-3/TRBV12-4	TRBD1	TRBJ2-5	TGTGCCAGCAGCTCACCGACAGGGCGGGAGACCCAGTACTTC	CASSSPTGRETQYF
NA	TRBV20-1	NA	TRBJ1-1	TGCAGTGCTAGAGATTTTTCTACTACTGAAGCTTTCTTT	CSARDFSTTEAFF
NA	TRBV4-3	TRBD2	TRBJ2-7	TGCGCCAGCAGCCAAGAAGCTAACGGACTAGCGGGAGTCGGATACGAGCAGTACTTC	CASSQEANGLAGVGYEQYF
few	TRBV6-1	TRBD1	TRBJ1-2	TGTGCCAGCAGTCTTGGACAGGGTGGCTATGGCTACACCTTC	CASSLGQGGYGYTF
NA	TRBV10-3	TRBD2	TRBJ2-1	TGTGCCATCCGACTAGCGGGAGAGTATGAGCAGTTCTTC	CAIRLAGEYEQFF
few	TRBV6-6	NA	TRBJ1-5	TGTGCCAGCAGTCCCGGGGGAAATCCCCAGCATTTT	CASSPGGNPQHF
NA	TRBV5-1	TRBD2	TRBJ2-1	TGCGCCAGCAGCGGAGGCGCTAGCGGGGACAATGAGCAGTTCTTC	CASSGGASGDNEQFF
NA	TRBV6-6	NA	TRBJ2-3	TGTGCCGCAGCCGGGGATACGCAGTATTTT	CAAAGDTQYF